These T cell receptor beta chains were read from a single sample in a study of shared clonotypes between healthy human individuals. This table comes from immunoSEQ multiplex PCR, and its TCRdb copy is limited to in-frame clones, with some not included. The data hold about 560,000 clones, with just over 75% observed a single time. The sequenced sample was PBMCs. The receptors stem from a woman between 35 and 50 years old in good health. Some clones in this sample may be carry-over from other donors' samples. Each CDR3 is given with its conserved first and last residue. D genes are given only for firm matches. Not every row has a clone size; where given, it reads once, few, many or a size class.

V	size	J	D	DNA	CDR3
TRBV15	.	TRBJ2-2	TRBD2	TGTGCCACCAGCAGGAGACTAGCGGGAGGCCCCGGGGAGCTGTTTTTT	CATSRRLAGGPGELFF
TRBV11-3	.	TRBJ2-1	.	TGTGCCAGCAGCTTAGATTGGGGGAGCTCCTACAATGAGCAGTTCTTC	CASSLDWGSSYNEQFF
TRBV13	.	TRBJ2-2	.	TGTGCCAGCAGCTTAGCGGGACCACTTAACACCGGGGAGCTGTTTTTT	CASSLAGPLNTGELFF
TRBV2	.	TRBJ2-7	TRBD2	TGTGCCAGCTCATACGGGCGGGAGGCCTACGAGCAGTACTTC	CASSYGREAYEQYF
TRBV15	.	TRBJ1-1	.	TGTGCCACCAGCAGAGGATACAGTCCCACTGAAGCTTTCTTT	CATSRGYSPTEAFF
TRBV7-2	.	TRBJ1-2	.	TGTGCCAGCAGCTTAAACCCAGCCACTGACTATGGCTACACCTTC	CASSLNPATDYGYTF
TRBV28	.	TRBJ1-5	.	TGTGCCAGCAGCCTCCCCAGGCTGCAGCCCCAGCATTTT	CASSLPRLQPQHF
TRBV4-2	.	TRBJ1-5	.	TGTGCCAGCAGCCAGATTTACAGGGCGTATAGCAATCAGCCCCAGCATTTT	CASSQIYRAYSNQPQHF
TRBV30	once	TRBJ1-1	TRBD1	TGTGCCTGCGCAACAGGGGGCGCGAAGGGAAAGACTGAAGCTTTCTTT	CACATGGAKGKTEAFF
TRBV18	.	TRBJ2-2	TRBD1	TGTGCCAGCTCACCCAGGGACAGGGGGCCCAACACCGGGGAGCTGTTTTTT	CASSPRDRGPNTGELFF
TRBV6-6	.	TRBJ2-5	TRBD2	TGTGCCAGCAGTTGGGACCACGGGACTAGCGAGACCCAGTACTTC	CASSWDHGTSETQYF
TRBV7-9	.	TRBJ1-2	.	TGTGCCAGCAGCCACCCGAGGACAGATCCTTCTAACTATGGCTACACCTTC	CASSHPRTDPSNYGYTF
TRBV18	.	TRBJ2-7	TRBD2	TGTGCCAGCTCACCATTGGTAGCGGGAGGTGTCACCGAGCAGTACTTC	CASSPLVAGGVTEQYF
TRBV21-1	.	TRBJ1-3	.	TGTGCCAGCAGCAAAGAGGCCGGAAACACCATATATTTT	CASSKEAGNTIYF
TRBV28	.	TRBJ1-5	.	TGTGCCAGCATCACCTATGGGAGGGGAGGAGGTAGCAATCAGCCCCAGCATTTT	CASITYGRGGGSNQPQHF
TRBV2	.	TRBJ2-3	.	TGTGCCAGCGCCTGGGGGGCGGATACGCAGTATTTT	CASAWGADTQYF
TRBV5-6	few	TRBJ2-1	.	TGTGCCAGCGGATCGGGGAATCCCTACAATGAGCAGTTCTTC	CASGSGNPYNEQFF
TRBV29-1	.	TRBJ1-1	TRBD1	TGCAGCGCCCGGACAGGAAACACTGAAGCTTTCTTT	CSARTGNTEAFF
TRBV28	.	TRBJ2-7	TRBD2	TGTGCCACTCTGGGACTAGCGGGAGTCTTTGGCTACGAGCAGTACTTC	CATLGLAGVFGYEQYF
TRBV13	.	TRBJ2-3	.	TGTGCCAGCAGCTCCCCCAGGGTTAGCACAGATACGCAGTATTTT	CASSSPRVSTDTQYF
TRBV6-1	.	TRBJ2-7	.	TGTGCCAGCATGTACAGCTACGAGCAGTACTTC	CASMYSYEQYF
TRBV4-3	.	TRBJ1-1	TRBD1	TGCGCCAGCAGCCAAGATGTAGGGGGCCTAACGGCTTTCTTT	CASSQDVGGLTAFF
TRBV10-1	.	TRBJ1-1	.	TGCGCCAGCAGTGAGTCGAGACAGGAAAAAAACACTGAAGCTTTCTTT	CASSESRQEKNTEAFF
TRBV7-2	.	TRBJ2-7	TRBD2	TGTGCCAGCAGTCTAGCGGTGACCTACGAGCAGTACTTC	CASSLAVTYEQYF
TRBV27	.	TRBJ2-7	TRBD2	TGTGCCAGCAGTCCATGGACTAGCGGGAAGTGGTACGAGCAGTACTTC	CASSPWTSGKWYEQYF
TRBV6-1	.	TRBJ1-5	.	TGTGCCAGCAACACCCCTAATAACAATCAGCCCCAGCATTTT	CASNTPNNNQPQHF
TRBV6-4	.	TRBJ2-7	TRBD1	TGTGCCAGCAGGCAGGACAGGGAAACTTTCTACGAGCAGTACTTC	CASRQDRETFYEQYF
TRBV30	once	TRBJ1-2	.	TGTGCCTGGAGTGGCCAGGGTAATCTAGCCTATGGCTACACCTTC	CAWSGQGNLAYGYTF
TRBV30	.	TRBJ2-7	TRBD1	TGTGCCTGGAGTCTGGGGACAGCCCTCTACGAGCAGTACTTC	CAWSLGTALYEQYF
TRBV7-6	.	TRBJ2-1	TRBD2	TGTGCCAGCAGCTTCCGAGCGGGAGGAGTCTCAAGCTCCTACAATGAGCAGTTCTTC	CASSFRAGGVSSSYNEQFF
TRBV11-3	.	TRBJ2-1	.	TGTGCCAGCAGCTTAGTTGCATCATACAATGAGCAGTTCTTC	CASSLVASYNEQFF
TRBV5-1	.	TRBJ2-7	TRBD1	TGCGCCAGCAGCTTGGGGACAGGGGCGGGCGAGCAGTACTTC	CASSLGTGAGEQYF
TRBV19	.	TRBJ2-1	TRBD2	TGTGCCAGTAGGGGTAGACTAGCGGGAGGTTACAATGAGCAGTTCTTC	CASRGRLAGGYNEQFF
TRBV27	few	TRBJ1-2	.	TGTGCCAGCAGTAGGCCTTATCCCGGCTATGGCTACACCTTC	CASSRPYPGYGYTF
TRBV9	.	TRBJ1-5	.	TGTGCCAGCAGCGTCGGACCGACGAGCAATCAGCCCCAGCATTTT	CASSVGPTSNQPQHF
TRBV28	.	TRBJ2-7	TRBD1	TGTGCCACCGACAGGGGCTACGAGCAGTACTTC	CATDRGYEQYF
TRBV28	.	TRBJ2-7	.	TGTGCCAGCAGTTCCACCGGGACGGTGACCTACGAGCAGTACTTC	CASSSTGTVTYEQYF
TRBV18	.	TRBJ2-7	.	TGTGCCAGCTCACCACAGGGGGAGCAGCAGTACTTC	CASSPQGEQQYF
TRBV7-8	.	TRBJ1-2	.	TGTGCCAGCAGCCCCCGCGGGGGGGGAGGATCTGCGGGCCTATATGGCTACACCTTC	CASSPRGGGGSAGLYGYTF
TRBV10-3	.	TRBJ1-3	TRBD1	TGTGCCATCAGCGCCGGGACAGTCGGAAACACCATATATTTT	CAISAGTVGNTIYF
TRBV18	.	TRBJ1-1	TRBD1	TGTGCCAGCTCAACAGGGGGCATGAACACTGAAGCTTTCTTT	CASSTGGMNTEAFF
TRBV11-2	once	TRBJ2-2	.	TGTGCCAGCAGCTTCCCCGGGGAGCTGTTTTTT	CASSFPGELFF
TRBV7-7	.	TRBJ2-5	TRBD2	TGTGCTAGCAGCCGGGGACTAGCGGGAGTAGAGACCCAGTACTTC	CASSRGLAGVETQYF
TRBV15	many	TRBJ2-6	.	TGTGCCACCAGCAGAAGACAGCTAACTTCTGGGGCCAACGTCCTGACTTTC	CATSRRQLTSGANVLTF
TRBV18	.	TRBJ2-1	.	TGTGCCAGCTCCGCTGGGGACAACGTTATGAATGAGCAGTTCTTC	CASSAGDNVMNEQFF